Below, 11 T cell receptor beta chains from the same sample are listed, as sequenced in a study of somatic mutations in cytotoxic T cells in rheumatoid arthritis. Assay used: immunoSEQ multiplex PCR; TCRdb lists only in-frame clones, some missing. Of nearly 20,000 clones in the sample, approximately 87% were seen once. Sequenced material: CD8+ T cells sorted from blood. Receptor source: a man aged 35 to 55 in good health.

This clone was picked up one time. The rearrangement links TRBV4-2 to TRBJ2-3; 12 bases are shared with TRBD2. This CDR3 region has 16 residues. V was clipped by 3 bases and J by 3 bases; unmatched bases: 4. The germline V gene has CDR1 LGHNA and CDR2 YNFKEQ. The CDR3 nucleotides are TGTGCCAGCAGCCAGGCGACTAGCGGGAGAACAGATACGCAGTATTTT. It is translated as CASSQATSGRTDTQYF.

This rearrangement joins TRBV28 to TRBJ1-4; D unclear. Trimming took off 3 bases at V and 10 bases at J, with 9 bases between the two ends. Germline CDR1 reads MDHEN; CDR2 reads SYDVKM. The CDR3 consists of 12 residues. The CDR3 DNA reads as TGTGCCAGCAGTTTTGCGGAGGGAAAACTGTTTTTT. Translating gives CASSFAEGKLFF.

This rearrangement joins TRBV6-5 to TRBJ1-1, with D possibly being TRBD1 (6 bases). This CDR3 is built from 15 residues. V lost 0 bases to trimming and J lost 3 bases, with 11 bases between them. Germline V CDR1 and CDR2: MNHEY, SVGAGI. This CDR3 is CASSYSRGPDTEAFF. CDR3 nucleotides: TGTGCCAGCAGTTACTCCCGGGGGCCGGACACTGAAGCTTTCTTT.

This clone was seen a few times. The J gene is TRBJ2-7, the V gene TRBV27; 9 bases align to TRBD2. Germline CDR1 MNHEY, CDR2 SMNVEV (reference sequence). The CDR3 totals 15 residues. The V gene end was trimmed by 2 bases and the J gene end by 5 bases; junction bases not matched to a gene: 7. In nucleotides, the CDR3 is TGTGCCAGCAGTTTAGCGGGAGGGCCGTTGAACGAGCAGTACTTC. Translation: CASSLAGGPLNEQYF.

The CDR3, as DNA: TGCGCCAGCAGCCAACTCACAGGGGTGAGCAATCAGCCCCAGCATTTT. Amino acids: CASSQLTGVSNQPQHF. The rearrangement uses TRBV4-1 and TRBJ1-5; 7 nucleotides line up with TRBD1. Losses at the gene ends were 2 bases for V and 1 base for J; bases not matched to a gene: 5. This CDR3 is 16 amino acids long. Germline CDR1 reads MGHRA; CDR2 reads YSYEKL.

This clone was counted once. The rearrangement links TRBV5-5 to TRBJ1-2, with D possibly TRBD1 on 5 matching bases. Germline assignment: CDR1 SGHKS and CDR2 YYEKEE (reference sequence). CDR3 length: 12 residues. Between the trimmed V and J ends, which lost 0 bases and 14 bases, there was a span of 14 bases. CDR3 nucleotides: TGTGCCAGCAGCTTGGGTGGGACGGCGGTTACCTTC. This sequence encodes CASSLGGTAVTF.

This chain uses TRBV29-1 with TRBJ1-1, with 7 bases matching TRBD1. The germline V gene encodes CDR1 SQVTM and CDR2 ANQGSEA. The CDR3 sequence is 15 residues long. The V segment lost 4 bases and the J segment 0 bases; nucleotides outside the gene matches: 8. The DNA for the CDR3 is TGCAGCGTTGTAGGCCAGGGGGAGGTGAACACTGAAGCTTTCTTT. As protein: CSVVGQGEVNTEAFF.

V is TRBV11-1 and J is TRBJ1-3, with D unclear. The germline V gene encodes CDR1 SGHAT and CDR2 FQDESV (reference sequence). The V end lost 5 bases, the J end lost 1 base, and 9 bases lay between the germline ends. The CDR3 covers 14 residues. As DNA, the CDR3 is TGTGCCAGCAGCCTCATCGGGTCTGGAAACACCATATATTTT. It codes for CASSLIGSGNTIYF.

This chain links TRBV27 with TRBJ1-5; D is uncertain. The CDR3 is made up of 14 amino acids. Germline CDR1 is MNHEY and CDR2 is SMNVEV (reference sequence). V shed 0 bases and J shed 1 base, with 4 bases lying between them. The CDR3 spells CASSLSGSNQPQHF. The CDR3 region has the DNA TGTGCCAGCAGTTTATCGGGGAGCAATCAGCCCCAGCATTTT.

The genes are TRBV4-1 and TRBJ2-1; D is possibly TRBD1 or TRBD2 (6 bases each). Trimming removed 4 bases from V and 10 bases from J, with 20 bases in between. Germline V CDR1 and CDR2: MGHRA, YSYEKL. The CDR3 consists of 15 residues. The CDR3 DNA follows: TGCGCCAGCAGCCCCTCCCGGGGGCAGCGGAGCGAGCAGTTCTTC. Translating gives CASSPSRGQRSEQFF.

CDR3 DNA: TGTGCCAGCAGTTACTCGATCAGCGGCCAAGAGACCCAGTACTTC. This encodes CASSYSISGQETQYF. The genes are TRBV6-5 and TRBJ2-5; possible D gene TRBD2, 5 bases. This CDR3 has 15 residues. The germline gives CDR1 MNHEY, CDR2 SVGAGI. Between the trimmed V and J ends, which lost 0 bases and 1 base, there was a span of 9 bases.